These 28 T cell receptor beta chains came from one sample sequenced in a study of shared clonotypes between healthy human individuals. Measured with immunoSEQ multiplex PCR; TCRdb has only the in-frame clones, and not every one. This sample has roughly 2,500,000 clones; over 85% occur once, and the top ten carry approximately 0.36%. The sequencing input was naive CD4+ T cells from PBMCs. Subset given: CD45RA+ positively selected. These receptors were taken from a man younger than 30 in good health. Some clones in this sample may be carry-over from other donors' samples.

V usage is TRBV15 and J usage is TRBJ1-1, with D uncertain. Deletions cut 0 bases from V and 1 base from J, with 9 bases between. CDR3 size: 15 residues. CDR1 and CDR2 from the germline V gene are LNHNV and YYDKDF (reference sequence). CDR3 DNA: TGTGCCACCAGCAGAGATCGGCAGAGGAACACTGAAGCTTTCTTT. As protein: CATSRDRQRNTEAFF.

The rearrangement uses TRBV9 and TRBJ1-1, with a possible D match to TRBD1 (5 bases). V was cut by 5 bases and J by 4 bases, with 18 bases left in between. CDR3 length: 15 residues. Germline V gene lookup returns CDR1 SGDLS and CDR2 YYNGEE. CDR3 region: CASREDGDRATEAFF. CDR3 DNA: TGTGCCAGCAGGGAGGACGGAGACAGAGCCACTGAAGCTTTCTTT. Based on the CDR3 plus reference TRBV9 and TRBJ1-1, the full variable domain is DSGVTQTPKHLITATGQRVTLRCSPRSGDLSVYWYQQSLDQGLQFLIQYYNGEERAKGNILERFSAQQFPDLHSELNLSSLELGDSALYFCASREDGDRATEAFFGQGTRLTVV.

The gene calls are TRBV27 and TRBJ2-7; TRBD2 matches 8 bases. The trim removed 8 bases at V and 2 bases at J, leaving 8 bases unmatched. Germline-derived CDR1 and CDR2 are MNHEY and SMNVEV (reference sequence). The CDR3 is 14 amino acids. CDR3 loop: CASGASGRTYEQYF. The CDR3 nucleotides read TGTGCCAGCGGAGCAAGCGGGAGAACCTACGAGCAGTACTTC.

The V call is TRBV28, the J call TRBJ2-7; D may be TRBD1 or TRBD2 (5 bases each). V lost 7 bases to trimming and J lost 3 bases, with 19 bases between them. This CDR3 has 15 residues. CDR1 is MDHEN, CDR2 SYDVKM, per germline. The CDR3 nucleotides read TGTGCCAGCACCCGCCAGGGACCGCCGGGCTACGAGCAGTACTTC. Its translation is CASTRQGPPGYEQYF.

The chain couples TRBV29-1 to TRBJ1-2, with D unresolved. The germline CDR1 and CDR2 sequences are SQVTM and ANQGSEA. Trimming stripped 4 bases from V and 1 base from J, with 13 bases between. The CDR3 loop spans 14 amino acids. The CDR3 loop is CSVAPRAVNYGYTF. CDR3 coding DNA: TGCAGCGTTGCCCCCCGCGCGGTTAACTATGGCTACACCTTC.

With respect to this clone: The identical CDR3 is also encoded by other nucleotide sequences in the sample. The gene calls are TRBV9 and TRBJ2-5; D is possibly TRBD2 (5 bases). V lost 2 bases and J lost 3, with 8 bases in between. The CDR3 sequence is 13 residues long. Germline V lookup: CDR1 SGDLS, CDR2 YYNGEE. The CDR3 sequence is CASSVRAEETQYF. The CDR3 DNA reads TGTGCCAGCAGCGTCCGAGCGGAAGAGACCCAGTACTTC.

The chain is built from TRBV6-6 and TRBJ2-5; perhaps TRBD1 as D (5 bases). Trimming took off 8 bases at V and 4 bases at J, with 17 bases between the two ends. CDR1 is MNHNY and CDR2 is SVGAGI in the germline V gene (reference sequence). The CDR3 length is 14 residues. The CDR3 bases are TGTGCCAGCTCCGCCCAAGGGCAGGGAGAGACCCAGTACTTC. Amino acids: CASSAQGQGETQYF.

The gene calls are TRBV7-2 and TRBJ2-5; weak D call: TRBD2 (6 bases). The CDR3 contains 15 residues. Per germline, CDR1 SGHTA and CDR2 FQGNSA. V was trimmed by 2 bases and J by 1 base, leaving 11 bases between them. In DNA form, the CDR3 reads TGTGCCAGCAGCTTATCCCGGGACTCCCAAGAGACCCAGTACTTC. It codes for CASSLSRDSQETQYF.

The chain uses TRBV28 and TRBJ2-3; 12 positions agree with TRBD2. V trimming: 5 bases; J trimming: 4 bases; junction bases outside the gene matches: 7. This CDR3 region has 16 residues. Per germline, CDR1 MDHEN and CDR2 SYDVKM. In DNA, the CDR3 is TGTGCCAGCAGTACCCCTAGCGGGAGGGCGCCAGATACGCAGTATTTT. Protein product: CASSTPSGRAPDTQYF.

As to this clone: This same CDR3 is encoded by further DNA sequences in the sample. The genes are TRBV18 and TRBJ2-5; D possibly corresponds to TRBD1 (5 bases). The CDR3 extends over 15 amino acids. Trimming took off 1 base at V and 1 base at J, with 10 bases between the two ends. Germline values: CDR1 KGHSH, CDR2 LQKENI. Here the CDR3 reads CASSPRTDSQETQYF. The CDR3 nucleotides read TGTGCCAGCTCACCACGTACCGACAGCCAAGAGACCCAGTACTTC.

The chain carries TRBV9 and TRBJ2-7, with D possibly being TRBD2 (5 bases). Germline V gives CDR1 SGDLS, CDR2 YYNGEE. V gave up 0 bases and J gave up 5 bases, with 9 bases separating them. The CDR3 is made up of 13 amino acids. The CDR3 region is CASSVDGMNEQYF. In DNA, the CDR3 is TGTGCCAGCAGCGTAGACGGGATGAACGAGCAGTACTTC.

The chain combines TRBV6-5 with TRBJ1-2, with a tentative D call TRBD1 (6 bases). CDR3 length equals 13 residues. CDR1 is MNHEY, CDR2 SVGAGI, per germline. The V gene lost 2 bases and the J gene lost 4 bases, with 8 bases spanning the gap. CDR3: CASSYKQGYGYTF. CDR3 coding DNA: TGTGCCAGCAGTTACAAACAGGGCTATGGCTACACCTTC.

Comments on this clone: The identical CDR3 is also encoded by other nucleotide sequences in the sample. The chain links TRBV10-3 to TRBJ1-5; D is ambiguous. Trimming left V 2 bases short and J 7 bases short, with 9 bases between. The germline CDR1 and CDR2 sequences are ENHRY and SYGVKD. The CDR3 length is 13 residues. CDR3 sequence reads: CAISEVGYQPQHF. The DNA of the CDR3 is TGTGCCATCAGTGAGGTCGGGTACCAGCCCCAGCATTTT.

The chain links TRBV19 to TRBJ2-1; D might be TRBD1 (6 bases). The ends were cut back, 7 bases at V and 5 bases at J, with 15 bases in the middle. The CDR3 loop spans 14 amino acids. The germline V gene encodes CDR1 LNHDA and CDR2 SQIVND (reference sequence). The CDR3 sequence is CASKSPGQNNEQFF. In DNA, the CDR3 is TGTGCCAGTAAATCACCGGGACAAAACAATGAGCAGTTCTTC.

The rearrangement links TRBV5-4 to TRBJ2-2; a possible D gene is TRBD1 (5 bases). This CDR3 comprises 16 residues. Germline V gene data show CDR1 as SGHNT and CDR2 as YYREEE (reference sequence). The V end lost 5 bases, the J end lost 3 bases, and 17 bases lay between the germline ends. The CDR3 protein is CASSRTGRTDTGELFF. CDR3 coding DNA: TGTGCCAGCAGTCGAACAGGTCGGACGGACACCGGGGAGCTGTTTTTT.

The chain recombines TRBV28 with TRBJ1-1, with a tentative D call TRBD1 (6 bases). Germline V lookup: CDR1 MDHEN, CDR2 SYDVKM. V lost 4 bases and J lost 0, with 9 bases in between. This CDR3 region has 14 residues. In DNA form, the CDR3 reads TGTGCCAGCAGTTGGGGGGCCATGAACACTGAAGCTTTCTTT. Its translation is CASSWGAMNTEAFF.

CDR3 region: CASSLTGTGINEQFF. The CDR3 coding sequence is TGTGCCAGCAGCTTAACAGGGACAGGGATCAATGAGCAGTTCTTC. V usage is TRBV7-3 and J usage is TRBJ2-1; TRBD1 aligns across 9 bases. The CDR3 consists of 15 residues. Germline V CDR1 and CDR2: SGHTA, FQGTGA. Losses at the gene ends were 0 bases for V and 6 bases for J; bases not matched to a gene: 3.

The chain combines TRBV14 with TRBJ2-2, with no clear D. There are 14 residues in the CDR3. The germline V and J ends were trimmed by 2 bases and 1 base, with 5 bases remaining between them. Germline CDR1 SGHDN, CDR2 FVKESK. The CDR3: CASSQSGNTGELFF. In DNA, the CDR3 is TGTGCCAGCAGCCAATCAGGGAACACCGGGGAGCTGTTTTTT. Supplemented by reference TRBV14 and TRBJ2-2, the full variable domain reads EAGVTQFPSHSVIEKGQTVTLRCDPISGHDNLYWYRRVMGKEIKFLLHFVKESKQDESGMPNNRFLAERTGGTYSTLKVQPAELEDSGVYFCASSQSGNTGELFFGEGSRLTVL.

This clone was observed once. The chain recombines TRBV5-8 with TRBJ1-4, with D maybe TRBD1 (6 bases). The V gene lost 2 bases and the J gene lost 0 bases, with 11 bases spanning the gap. This CDR3 region has 16 residues. From germline, CDR1 is SGHTS and CDR2 YDEGEE. The CDR3 protein is CASSLQRDTTNEKLFF. CDR3 nucleotides: TGTGCCAGCAGCTTACAGAGGGACACAACTAATGAAAAACTGTTTTTT.

As regards this clone: This sample also contains other DNA sequences that code for the same CDR3. The V gene is TRBV28, the J gene TRBJ2-5, with 7 bases fitting TRBD2. Trimming removed 5 bases from V and 5 bases from J; junction bases left unmatched: 2. This CDR3 is built from 12 residues. The V gene's germline CDR1 is MDHEN and CDR2 SYDVKM. CDR3 DNA sequence: TGTGCCAGCAGTCGGGGGGAGGAGACCCAGTACTTC. Encoded protein: CASSRGEETQYF.

The chain carries TRBV7-2 and TRBJ1-2; unclear D gene. Germline CDR1 SGHTA, CDR2 FQGNSA. Trimming left V 3 bases short and J 3 bases short, with 11 bases between. This CDR3 has 14 amino acids. The CDR3 here is CASSFGPADYGYTF. The CDR3 coding sequence is TGTGCCAGCAGCTTCGGTCCTGCTGACTATGGCTACACCTTC.

Only one count was recorded for this clone. The J gene is TRBJ2-3, the V gene TRBV18, with D tentatively TRBD2 (5 bases). Trimming shortened V by 3 bases and J by 7 bases, and 17 bases separated the two germline ends. The CDR3 is made up of 15 amino acids. CDR1 and CDR2 from the germline V gene are KGHSH and LQKENI. The CDR3 sequence: CASSPEAARVNTQYF. The CDR3 bases are TGTGCCAGCTCACCGGAGGCGGCGAGGGTGAATACGCAGTATTTT.

The chain carries TRBV5-5 and TRBJ2-1; no reliable D call. From germline, CDR1 is SGHKS and CDR2 YYEKEE (reference sequence). V was cut by 5 bases and J by 2 bases, with 8 bases left in between. The CDR3 sequence is 13 residues long. The CDR3 bases are TGTGCCAGCAGTTCGGCTACCTACAATGAGCAGTTCTTC. Its translation: CASSSATYNEQFF.

The gene calls are TRBV7-7 and TRBJ2-5, with D possibly being TRBD1 (6 bases). The CDR3 is 13 residues long. Per germline, CDR1 SSHAT and CDR2 FNYEAQ (reference sequence). Trimming left V 4 bases short and J 1 base short, with 7 bases between. CDR3 DNA: TGTGCCAGCAGCTCGGACAGCCAAGAGACCCAGTACTTC. Translated, it gives CASSSDSQETQYF. Using reference TRBV7-7 and TRBJ2-5 for the parts outside the CDR3, the full variable domain is GAGVSQSPRYKVTKRGQDVTLRCDPISSHATLYWYQQALGQGPEFLTYFNYEAQPDKSGLPSDRFSAERPEGSISTLTIQRTEQRDSAMYRCASSSDSQETQYFGPGTRLLVL.

The chain combines TRBV28 with TRBJ2-7; 8 bases align to TRBD1. V dropped 5 bases and J dropped 4; count of bases not matched to a gene: 10. The germline V gene has CDR1 MDHEN and CDR2 SYDVKM. This CDR3 is built from 15 residues. The CDR3 reads CASSPFGTGGYEQYF. The CDR3 DNA follows: TGTGCCAGCAGTCCCTTCGGAACAGGGGGGTACGAGCAGTACTTC. The full variable domain, its missing parts supplied by reference TRBV28 and TRBJ2-7, is DVKVTQSSRYLVKRTGEKVFLECVQDMDHENMFWYRQDPGLGLRLIYFSYDVKMKEKGDIPEGYSVSREKKERFSLILESASTNQTSMYLCASSPFGTGGYEQYFGPGTRLTVT.

This rearrangement joins TRBV7-9 to TRBJ1-1; no reliable D call. Germline CDR1 reads SEHNR; CDR2 reads FQNEAQ (reference sequence). The CDR3 extends over 13 amino acids. Trimming stripped 5 bases from V and 5 bases from J, with 12 bases between. CDR3 bases: TGTGCCAGCAGCCCCCTCACGAGGACTGAAGCTTTCTTT. Protein sequence: CASSPLTRTEAFF.

The CDR3 sequence is CASSPGGRLNEQFF. CDR3 nucleotide sequence: TGTGCCAGCAGCCCCGGCGGTAGACTAAATGAGCAGTTCTTC. This rearrangement joins TRBV28 to TRBJ2-1; possible D gene TRBD2, 5 bases. CDR1 and CDR2 (germline): MDHEN, SYDVKM. The CDR3 loop spans 14 amino acids. V shed 6 bases and J shed 7 bases, with 16 bases lying between them.

V is TRBV6-1 and J is TRBJ1-2; D call uncertain. With 6 bases removed from V and 0 bases from J, the gap between germline ends came to 8 bases. CDR1 and CDR2 (germline): MNHNS, SASEGT. The CDR3 sequence is 13 residues long. The CDR3 loop is CASRHVANYGYTF. CDR3 DNA sequence: TGTGCCAGCAGACACGTGGCTAACTATGGCTACACCTTC.